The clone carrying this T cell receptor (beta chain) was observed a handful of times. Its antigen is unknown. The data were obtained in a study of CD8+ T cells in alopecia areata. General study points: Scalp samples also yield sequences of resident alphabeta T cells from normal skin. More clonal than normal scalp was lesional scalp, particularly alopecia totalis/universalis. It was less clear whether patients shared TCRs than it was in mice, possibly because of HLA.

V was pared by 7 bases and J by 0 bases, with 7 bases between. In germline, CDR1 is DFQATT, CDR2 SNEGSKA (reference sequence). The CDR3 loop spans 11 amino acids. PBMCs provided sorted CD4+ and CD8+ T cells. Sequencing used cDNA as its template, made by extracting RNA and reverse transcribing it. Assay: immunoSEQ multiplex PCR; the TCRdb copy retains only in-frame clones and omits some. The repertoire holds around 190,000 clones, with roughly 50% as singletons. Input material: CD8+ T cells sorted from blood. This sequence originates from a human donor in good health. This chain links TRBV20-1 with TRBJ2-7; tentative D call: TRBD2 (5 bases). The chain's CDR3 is CSGGSSYEQYF. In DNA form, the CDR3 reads TGCAGTGGAGGGAGCTCCTACGAGCAGTACTTC.